This TCR beta chain was sequenced in a study of T-cell reconstitution after alpha-beta-depleted transplantation in children. Researchers prepared the TCRbeta library using unique molecular identifiers, the study reports. TCRdb ran MiXCR on the PCR reads and lists one entry per CDR3 protein. The data contain about 540,000 distinct CDR3 sequences, around 20% of them singletons. This clonotype was recorded a few times. Germline loops: CDR1 SGHTA, CDR2 FQGTGA. Trimming removed 4 bases at V and 4 bases at J, with 8 bases between. The CDR3 length is 13 residues. The specimen comprised PBMCs from the stem cell graft donor, sampled from the stem cell graft. V and J are TRBV7-3 and TRBJ2-1, with a weak D call TRBD1 (5 bases). The receptor was isolated from a human donor who donated a stem cell graft to a child with acute lymphoblastic leukemia. The CDR3 is CASSWQGYNEQFF. The DNA of the CDR3 is TGTGCCAGCAGCTGGCAGGGTTACAATGAGCAGTTCTTC.